Following are 16 T cell receptor beta chains from one sample sequenced in a study of T-cell memory formation after mild COVID-19 (dated by TCRdb to the early 2020s). Receptor libraries were prepared by 5' RACE. Instrument on record: Illumina NovaSeq 6000. TCRdb redid the processing of the public reads, applying fastp at Q25 and MiXCR, and retained in-frame beta chains. Rows are unified per CDR3 protein, each entry keeping the most common DNA and genes. The sample table shows 250,000 to 350,000 distinct CDR3 sequences, and 15% to 20% are seen once. The top ten clonotypes cover roughly 20% of the sample. Material for sequencing was PBMCs or a T cell subset sorted from them (not recorded which). The receptor source for this set is a man younger than 30 who had mild COVID-19 (a few samples of this study predate the infection). The sample titles of this study are shuffled in the database, so cell type and time point are left out; the donor was told from shared clones.

This chain connects TRBV29-1 to TRBJ2-3; TRBD2 aligns across 7 bases. The CDR3 is 13 residues long. CDR1 is SQVTM, CDR2 ANQGSEA, per germline. Trimming cost V 7 bases and J 5 bases; bases outside gene matches: 9. This CDR3 reads CSGETSLGDTQYF. In nucleotides, the CDR3 is TGCAGCGGGGAGACTAGCCTCGGAGATACGCAGTATTTT.

The chain uses TRBV20-1 and TRBJ1-2, with D maybe TRBD1 (5 bases). Per the germline V gene, CDR1 is DFQATT and CDR2 is SNEGSKA (reference sequence). V dropped 6 bases and J dropped 2 bases, with 7 bases sitting between them. The CDR3 spans 11 residues. CDR3 in amino acids: CSAGENYGYTF. CDR3 sequence (DNA): TGCAGTGCAGGGGAGAACTATGGCTACACCTTC.

This clonotype was seen a few times. The V and J genes are TRBV5-1 and TRBJ2-2, with D possibly TRBD1 on 6 matching bases. The V gene lost 0 bases and the J gene lost 4 bases, with 10 bases spanning the gap. Germline values: CDR1 SGHRS, CDR2 YFSETQ. The CDR3 has 15 amino acids. The CDR3 here is CASSLVGTTTGELFF. The CDR3 DNA sequence: TGCGCCAGCAGCTTGGTCGGGACAACCACCGGGGAGCTGTTTTTT.

This clonotype showed up many times. The J gene is TRBJ2-7, the V gene TRBV20-1; D ambiguous. This CDR3 is 13 amino acids long. The germline V gene has CDR1 DFQATT and CDR2 SNEGSKA (reference sequence). The V end was cut by 1 base, the J end by 3 bases, with 10 bases between. CDR3 coding DNA: TGCAGTGCTAGAGGACCTTTCAACTACGAGCAGTACTTC. Translating gives CSARGPFNYEQYF.

The chain uses TRBV21-1 and TRBJ2-7; the table's D call, TRBD2, was not checked against the DNA. TRBV21-1 is a pseudogene segment. This CDR3 region has 15 residues. CDR3: CASGSDFPIPYEQYV. For the CDR3, the DNA is TGTGCCAGCGGCTCGGACTTTCCGATTCCCTACGAGCAGTACGTC.

The sample holds a few counts of this clonotype. The chain has TRBV6-5 and TRBJ1-1; possible D gene TRBD1, 5 bases. V lost 5 bases, J lost 3 bases, and 7 bases lay in between. In germline, CDR1 is MNHEY, CDR2 SVGAGI. This CDR3 is built from 12 residues. Here the CDR3 reads CASSGGDTEAFF. In nucleotides, the CDR3 is TGTGCCAGCAGTGGAGGGGACACTGAAGCTTTCTTT.

This clonotype came up a few times. This rearrangement joins TRBV7-2 to TRBJ2-5; perhaps TRBD1 as D (6 bases). V was trimmed by 3 bases and J by 2 bases, leaving 10 bases between them. The CDR3 loop spans 14 amino acids. The germline V gene encodes CDR1 SGHTA and CDR2 FQGNSA. The CDR3 sequence: CASSFDRTQETQYF. The CDR3 DNA reads as TGTGCCAGCAGCTTCGACAGGACTCAAGAGACCCAGTACTTC. The whole variable domain, filled in from reference TRBV7-2 and TRBJ2-5, reads GAGVSQSPSNKVTEKGKDVELRCDPISGHTALYWYRQSLGQGLEFLIYFQGNSAPDKSGLPSDRFSAERTGGSVSTLTIQRTQQEDSAVYLCASSFDRTQETQYFGPGTRLLVL.

In regard to this clonotype: One end of the junction does not line up with germline, which may come from a read error. This chain links TRBV6-1 with TRBJ1-1; tentative D call: TRBD1 (5 bases). The CDR3 covers 13 residues. From germline, CDR1 is MNHNS and CDR2 SASEGT. Here the CDR3 DNA reads TGTGCCAGCACCCCCGGGGGGGGTGCTGAAGCTTTATTT. This sequence encodes CASTPGGGAEALF.

The chain employs TRBV29-1 and TRBJ1-1; no reliable D call. Germline V CDR1 and CDR2: SQVTM, ANQGSEA. With 7 bases removed from V and 7 bases from J, the gap between germline ends came to 10 bases. The length of the CDR3 is 10 residues. CDR3 sequence reads: CSAAGVEAFF. The CDR3 region has the DNA TGCAGCGCTGCCGGAGTTGAAGCTTTCTTT.

The chain links TRBV12-3 or TRBV12-4 to TRBJ1-3; D is unclear. V was cut by 5 bases and J by 2 bases, with 10 bases left in between. This CDR3 contains 14 residues. CDR3 nucleotide sequence: TGTGCCAGCAGTGCGGGAACTACTGGAAACACCATATATTTT. Translating gives CASSAGTTGNTIYF.

This clonotype was observed once. The chain uses TRBV6-2 or TRBV6-3 and TRBJ2-7, with 9 bases identical to TRBD2. The CDR3 spans 13 residues. J was trimmed by 7 bases and V by 6 bases; bases with no gene match: 7. Per germline, CDR1 MNHEY and CDR2 SVGEGT. The CDR3 DNA reads as TGTGCCAGCAGCATCGGGACTAGCCAAGAGCAGTACTTC. This translates into CASSIGTSQEQYF.

The genes are TRBV24-1 and TRBJ1-1; the D gene is possibly TRBD1 (5 bases). This CDR3 has 14 residues. V was pared by 1 base and J by 10 bases, with 15 bases between. The V gene's germline CDR1 is KGHDR and CDR2 SFDVKD. CDR3 region: CATSDFFLRTRAFF. The CDR3 coding sequence is TGTGCCACCAGTGATTTCTTCTTGAGGACAAGAGCTTTCTTT.

V gene TRBV11-2 combines with J gene TRBJ2-3; 7 bases align to TRBD1. This CDR3 has 13 residues. The V gene's germline CDR1 is SGHAT and CDR2 FQNNGV. The ends lost 1 base at V and 6 bases at J; junction bases unmatched: 1. The CDR3 nucleotides are TGTGCCAGCAGCTTAGCACAGGGGGATACGCAGTATTTT. It yields the protein CASSLAQGDTQYF.

This clonotype appeared once. The chain carries TRBV4-1 and TRBJ1-2, with D maybe TRBD1 (5 bases). Deletions cut 5 bases from V and 6 bases from J, with 16 bases between. This CDR3 is built from 14 residues. CDR1 and CDR2 (germline): MGHRA, YSYEKL. The CDR3 DNA follows: TGCGCCAGCAGCTCGCACGCGGGGGTAGATGGCTACACCTTC. It translates to CASSSHAGVDGYTF.

The chain carries TRBV19 and TRBJ1-5, with 8 bases identical to TRBD1. V gave up 9 bases and J gave up 4 bases; unmatched junction bases: 2. This CDR3 has 12 residues. The germline CDR1 and CDR2 sequences are LNHDA and SQIVND (reference sequence). CDR3 coding DNA: TGTGCCAGCGACAGGGGAAATCAGCCCCAGCATTTT. Its protein product is CASDRGNQPQHF.

This clonotype was picked up many times. The genes are TRBV5-6 and TRBJ2-5; 8 bases map to TRBD2. The CDR3 runs 14 residues. Per the germline V gene, CDR1 is SGHDT and CDR2 is YYEEEE. Trimming at V came to 3 bases and at J to 6 bases, leaving 7 bases not matched to a gene. In DNA, the CDR3 is TGTGCCAGCAGCTCCTCGGGCGGGGGGAAGACCCAGTACTTC. Amino acid sequence: CASSSSGGGKTQYF.